Reported below is one T cell receptor beta chain. J was trimmed by 2 bases and V by 2 bases; bases with no gene match: 7. This CDR3 has 16 amino acids. CDR1 is SGHRS and CDR2 is YFSETQ in the germline V gene. Time point here: peripheral blood 6 weeks after treatment start. Sequencing was performed with immunoSEQ multiplex PCR; in TCRdb, only in-frame clones are kept and a portion is missing. The sample holds 45,000 to 55,000 clones, around 85% seen once. The sample is drawn from a study of PD-L1 blockade in urothelial cancer. On the study more broadly: Per blood sample, T cells had a median of roughly 150,000.

The material was PBMCs, obtained around atezolizumab (anti-PD-L1) treatment. The receptor was derived from a man aged 45 to 65 with urothelial cancer. The chain is built from TRBV5-1 and TRBJ2-3; TRBD2 agrees at 8 bases. The CDR3 region is CASSLITGGNTDTQYF. The CDR3 coding sequence is TGCGCCAGCAGCTTAATTACGGGGGGGAACACAGATACGCAGTATTTT. Supplemented by reference TRBV5-1 and TRBJ2-3, the full variable domain reads KAGVTQTPRYLIKTRGQQVTLSCSPISGHRSVSWYQQTPGQGLQFLFEYFSETQRNKGNFPGRFSGRQFSNSRSEMNVSTLELGDSALYLCASSLITGGNTDTQYFGPGTRLTVL.